A single T cell receptor (beta chain) is shown here with its context. This entry belongs to a study of blood T cell repertoires in COVID-19. Study details: PBMCs, B-cell-depleted T cells, or T cells were the source of the cDNA or gDNA that made up the material.

This CDR3 is built from 14 residues. The V end lost 6 bases, the J end lost 7 bases, and 16 bases lay between the germline ends. Germline V gives CDR1 MNHEY, CDR2 SMNVEV (reference sequence). Method: immunoSEQ multiplex PCR; TCRdb's copy keeps in-frame clones and lacks some. This sample has around 200,000 clones, with about 83% found just once. Participants, roughly 18 to 100 years old, spanned around 25 US areas. Clinical history reported by participants formed the basis on which cohorts were assigned. The sample was PBMCs or T cells enriched from blood (not recorded which). The gene calls are TRBV27 and TRBJ1-5; D is possibly TRBD1 (6 bases). The receptor was derived from a man aged 35-49 years with acute COVID-19. CDR3 in DNA: TGTGCCAGCAGGACACTCCAGGGGAAACAGCCCCAGCATTTT. It encodes CASRTLQGKQPQHF.